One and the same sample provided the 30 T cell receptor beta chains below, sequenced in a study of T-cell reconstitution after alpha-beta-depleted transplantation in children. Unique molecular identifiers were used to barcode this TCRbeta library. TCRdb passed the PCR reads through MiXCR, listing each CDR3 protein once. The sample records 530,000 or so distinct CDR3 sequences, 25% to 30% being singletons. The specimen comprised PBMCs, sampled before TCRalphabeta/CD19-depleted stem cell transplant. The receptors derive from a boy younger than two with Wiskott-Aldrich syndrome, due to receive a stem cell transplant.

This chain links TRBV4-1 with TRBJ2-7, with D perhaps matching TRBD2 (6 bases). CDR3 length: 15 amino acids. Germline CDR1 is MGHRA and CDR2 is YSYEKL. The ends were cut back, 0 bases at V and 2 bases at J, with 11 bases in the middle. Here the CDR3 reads CASSQDPGGTYEQYF. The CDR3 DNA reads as TGCGCCAGCAGCCAAGACCCCGGGGGAACCTACGAGCAGTACTTC.

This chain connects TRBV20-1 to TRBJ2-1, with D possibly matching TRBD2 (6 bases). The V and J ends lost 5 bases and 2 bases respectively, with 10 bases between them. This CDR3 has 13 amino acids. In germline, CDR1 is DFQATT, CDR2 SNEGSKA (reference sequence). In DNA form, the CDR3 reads TGCAGTGCTCTTACTAGCACCTACAATGAGCAGTTCTTC. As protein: CSALTSTYNEQFF.

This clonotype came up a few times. CDR3 region: CASSPGTSSSTDTQYF. The CDR3 DNA sequence: TGCGCCAGCAGCCCTGGTACTAGCAGTAGCACAGATACGCAGTATTTT. V usage is TRBV5-1 and J usage is TRBJ2-3; TRBD2 might be the D (6 bases). V gave up 4 bases and J gave up 0 bases, with 15 bases separating them. There are 16 residues in the CDR3. CDR1 SGHRS and CDR2 YFSETQ come from the germline V gene.

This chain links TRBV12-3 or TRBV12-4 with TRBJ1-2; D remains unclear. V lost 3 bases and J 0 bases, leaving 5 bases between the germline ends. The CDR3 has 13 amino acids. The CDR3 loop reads CASSFRTNYGYTF. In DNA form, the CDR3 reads TGTGCCAGCAGTTTCAGGACTAACTATGGCTACACCTTC.

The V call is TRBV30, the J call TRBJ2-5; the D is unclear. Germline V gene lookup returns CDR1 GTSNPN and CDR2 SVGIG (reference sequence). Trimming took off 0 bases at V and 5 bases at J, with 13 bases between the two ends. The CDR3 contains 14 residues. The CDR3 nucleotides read TGTGCCTGGAGTGTACAAGGGAATGGGGAGACCCAGTACTTC. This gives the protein CAWSVQGNGETQYF.

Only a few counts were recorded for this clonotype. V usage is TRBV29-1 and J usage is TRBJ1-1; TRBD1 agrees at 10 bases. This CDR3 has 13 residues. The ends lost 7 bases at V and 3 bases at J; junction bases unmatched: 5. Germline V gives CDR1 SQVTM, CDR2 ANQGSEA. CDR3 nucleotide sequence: TGCAGCGCCAAGGGACAGGGGCACACTGAAGCTTTCTTT. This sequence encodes CSAKGQGHTEAFF.

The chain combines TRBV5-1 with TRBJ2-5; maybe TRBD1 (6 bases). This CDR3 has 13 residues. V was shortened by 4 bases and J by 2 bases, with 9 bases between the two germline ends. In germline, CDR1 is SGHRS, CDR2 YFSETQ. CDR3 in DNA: TGCGCCAGCAGCCCGCAGGGGCAAGAGACCCAGTACTTC. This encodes CASSPQGQETQYF.

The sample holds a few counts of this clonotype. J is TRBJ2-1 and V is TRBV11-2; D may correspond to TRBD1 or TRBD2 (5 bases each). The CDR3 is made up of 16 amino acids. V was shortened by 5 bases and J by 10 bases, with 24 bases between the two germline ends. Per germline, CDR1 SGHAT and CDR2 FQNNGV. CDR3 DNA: TGTGCCAGCAGCCATCCGAGGGACCTGAGGGCGTCCGAGCAGTTCTTC. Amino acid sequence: CASSHPRDLRASEQFF.

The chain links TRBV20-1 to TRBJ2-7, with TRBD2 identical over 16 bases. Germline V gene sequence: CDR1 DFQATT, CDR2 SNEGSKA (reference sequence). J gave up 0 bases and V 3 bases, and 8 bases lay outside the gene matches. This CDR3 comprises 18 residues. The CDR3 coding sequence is TGCAGTGCTAGGCCGGGACTAGCGGGAGGGAGGAGCTCCTACGAGCAGTACTTC. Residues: CSARPGLAGGRSSYEQYF.

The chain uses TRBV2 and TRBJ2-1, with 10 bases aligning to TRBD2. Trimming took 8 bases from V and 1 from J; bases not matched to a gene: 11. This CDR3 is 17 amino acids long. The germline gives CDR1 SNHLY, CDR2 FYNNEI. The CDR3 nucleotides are TGTGCCAGCGGTACTAGCGGGAAGGGTGGGTCCTACAATGAGCAGTTCTTC. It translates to CASGTSGKGGSYNEQFF.

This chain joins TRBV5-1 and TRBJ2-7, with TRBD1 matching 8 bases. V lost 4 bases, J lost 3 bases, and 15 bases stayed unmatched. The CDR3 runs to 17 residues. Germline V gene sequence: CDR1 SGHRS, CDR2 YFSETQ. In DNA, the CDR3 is TGCGCCAGCAGCGGCTTTGGAATAGGACAGGGTCGCTACGAGCAGTACTTC. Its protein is CASSGFGIGQGRYEQYF.

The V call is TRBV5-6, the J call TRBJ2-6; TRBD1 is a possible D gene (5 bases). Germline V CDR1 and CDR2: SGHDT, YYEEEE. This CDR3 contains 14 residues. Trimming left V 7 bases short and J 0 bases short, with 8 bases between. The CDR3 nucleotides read TGTGCCAGCGATCAGGGCTCTGGGGCCAACGTCCTGACTTTC. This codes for CASDQGSGANVLTF.

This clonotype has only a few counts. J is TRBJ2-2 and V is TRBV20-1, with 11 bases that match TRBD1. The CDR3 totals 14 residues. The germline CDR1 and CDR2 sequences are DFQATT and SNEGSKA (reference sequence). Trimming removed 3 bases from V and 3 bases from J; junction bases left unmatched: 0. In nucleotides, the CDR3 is TGCAGTGCTAGGGGACAGGGGGACACCGGGGAGCTGTTTTTT. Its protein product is CSARGQGDTGELFF.

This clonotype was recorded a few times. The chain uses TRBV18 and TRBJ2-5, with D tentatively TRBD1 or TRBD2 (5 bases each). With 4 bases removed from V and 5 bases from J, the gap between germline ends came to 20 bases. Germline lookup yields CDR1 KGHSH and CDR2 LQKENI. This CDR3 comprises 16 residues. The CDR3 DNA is TGTGCCAGCTCACGACAAGTCGGGGCCTCGGGGGAGACCCAGTACTTC. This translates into CASSRQVGASGETQYF.

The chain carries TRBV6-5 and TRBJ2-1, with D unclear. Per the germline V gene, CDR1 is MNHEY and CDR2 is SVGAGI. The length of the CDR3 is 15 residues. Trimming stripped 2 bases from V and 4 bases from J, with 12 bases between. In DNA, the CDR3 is TGTGCCAGCAGTTACGATACGCCAGCATACAATGAGCAGTTCTTC. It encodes CASSYDTPAYNEQFF.

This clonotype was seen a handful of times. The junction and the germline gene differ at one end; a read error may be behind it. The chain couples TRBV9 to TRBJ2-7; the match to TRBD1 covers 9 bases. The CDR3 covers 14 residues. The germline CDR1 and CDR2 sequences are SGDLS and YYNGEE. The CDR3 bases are TGTGCCAGCAGCGTCACAGGGGGCTCCCACGAGCAGTACTTC. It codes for CASSVTGGSHEQYF. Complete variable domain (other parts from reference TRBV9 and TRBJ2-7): DSGVTQTPKHLITATGQRVTLRCSPRSGDLSVYWYQQSLDQGLQFLIQYYNGEERAKGNILERFSAQQFPDLHSELNLSSLELGDSALYFCASSVTGGSHEQYFGPGTRLTVT.

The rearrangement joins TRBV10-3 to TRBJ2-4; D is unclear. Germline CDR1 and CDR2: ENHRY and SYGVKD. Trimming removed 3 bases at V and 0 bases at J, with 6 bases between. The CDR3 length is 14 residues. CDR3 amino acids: CAISDHGAKNIQYF. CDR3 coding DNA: TGTGCCATCAGTGATCATGGAGCCAAAAACATTCAGTACTTC.

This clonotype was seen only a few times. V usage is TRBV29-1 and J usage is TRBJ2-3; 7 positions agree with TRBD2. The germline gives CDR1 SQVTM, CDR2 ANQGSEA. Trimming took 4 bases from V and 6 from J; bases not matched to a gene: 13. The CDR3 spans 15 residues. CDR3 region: CSVGGTAGVGDTQYF. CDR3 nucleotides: TGCAGCGTTGGGGGTACGGCGGGAGTAGGCGATACGCAGTATTTT.

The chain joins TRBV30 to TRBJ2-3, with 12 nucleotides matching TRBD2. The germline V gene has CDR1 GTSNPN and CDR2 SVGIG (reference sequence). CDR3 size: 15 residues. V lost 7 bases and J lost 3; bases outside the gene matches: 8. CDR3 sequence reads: CAFDTGTSGTDTQYF. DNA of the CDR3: TGTGCCTTCGACACCGGGACTAGCGGGACAGATACGCAGTATTTT.

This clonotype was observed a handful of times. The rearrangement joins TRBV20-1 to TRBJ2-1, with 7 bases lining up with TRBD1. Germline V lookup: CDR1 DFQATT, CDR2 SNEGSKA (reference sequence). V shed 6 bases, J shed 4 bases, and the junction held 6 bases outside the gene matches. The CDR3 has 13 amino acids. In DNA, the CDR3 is TGCAGTGCCCTGGGACAGCCTTACAATGAGCAGTTCTTC. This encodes CSALGQPYNEQFF.

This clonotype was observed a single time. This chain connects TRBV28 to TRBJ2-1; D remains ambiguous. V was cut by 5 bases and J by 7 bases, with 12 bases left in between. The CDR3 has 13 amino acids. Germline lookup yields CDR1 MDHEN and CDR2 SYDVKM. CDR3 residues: CASSVLLGNEQFF. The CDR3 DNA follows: TGTGCCAGCAGTGTACTACTGGGGAATGAGCAGTTCTTC.

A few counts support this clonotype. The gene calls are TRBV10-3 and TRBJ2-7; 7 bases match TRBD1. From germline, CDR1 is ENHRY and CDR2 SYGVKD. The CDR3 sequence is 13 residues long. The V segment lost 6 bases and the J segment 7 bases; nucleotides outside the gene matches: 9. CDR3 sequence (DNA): TGTGCCATCAGGGGGACAGAAGCTAGGGAGCAGTACTTC. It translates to CAIRGTEAREQYF.

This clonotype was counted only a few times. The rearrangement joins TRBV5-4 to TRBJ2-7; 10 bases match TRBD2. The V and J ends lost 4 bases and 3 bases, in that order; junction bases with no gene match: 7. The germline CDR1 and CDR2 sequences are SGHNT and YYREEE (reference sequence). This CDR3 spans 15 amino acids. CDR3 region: CASSILAGDNYEQYF. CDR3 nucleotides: TGTGCCAGCAGCATCCTAGCGGGAGATAACTACGAGCAGTACTTC.

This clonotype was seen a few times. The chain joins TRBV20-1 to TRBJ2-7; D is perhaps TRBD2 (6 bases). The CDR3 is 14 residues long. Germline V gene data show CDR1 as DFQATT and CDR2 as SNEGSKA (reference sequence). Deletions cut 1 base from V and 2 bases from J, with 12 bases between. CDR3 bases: TGCAGTGCTAGAGCGGGAGTCTTTACCTACGAGCAGTACTTC. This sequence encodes CSARAGVFTYEQYF.

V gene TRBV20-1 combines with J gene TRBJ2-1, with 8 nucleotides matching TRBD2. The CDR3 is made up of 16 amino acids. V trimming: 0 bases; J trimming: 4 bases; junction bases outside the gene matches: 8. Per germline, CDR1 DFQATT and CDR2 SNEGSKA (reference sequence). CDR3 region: CSARDGLAGGYNEQFF. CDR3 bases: TGCAGTGCTAGAGATGGGCTAGCGGGTGGGTACAATGAGCAGTTCTTC.

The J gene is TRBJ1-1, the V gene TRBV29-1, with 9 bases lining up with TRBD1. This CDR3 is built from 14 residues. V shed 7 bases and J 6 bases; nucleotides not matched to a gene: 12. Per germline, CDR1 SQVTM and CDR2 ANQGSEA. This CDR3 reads CSASGTGNSAEAFF. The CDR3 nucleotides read TGCAGCGCGTCCGGGACAGGGAATAGCGCTGAAGCTTTCTTT.

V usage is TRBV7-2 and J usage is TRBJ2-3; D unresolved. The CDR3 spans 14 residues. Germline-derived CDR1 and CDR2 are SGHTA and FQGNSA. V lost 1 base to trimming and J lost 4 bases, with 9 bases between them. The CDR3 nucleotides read TGTGCCAGCAGCTTAGTCGGTCTGTCAGATACGCAGTATTTT. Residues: CASSLVGLSDTQYF.

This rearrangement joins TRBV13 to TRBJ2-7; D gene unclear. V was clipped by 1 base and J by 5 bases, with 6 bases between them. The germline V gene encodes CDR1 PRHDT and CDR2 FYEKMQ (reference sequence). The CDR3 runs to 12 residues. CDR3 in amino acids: CASSLDANEQYF. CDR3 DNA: TGTGCCAGCAGCTTAGACGCCAACGAGCAGTACTTC.

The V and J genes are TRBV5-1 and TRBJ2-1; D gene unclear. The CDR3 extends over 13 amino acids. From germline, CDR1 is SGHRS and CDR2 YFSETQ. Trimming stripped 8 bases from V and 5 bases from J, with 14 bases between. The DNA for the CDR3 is TGCGCCAGTGCGACCGACCGCCACAATGAGCAGTTCTTC. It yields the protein CASATDRHNEQFF.

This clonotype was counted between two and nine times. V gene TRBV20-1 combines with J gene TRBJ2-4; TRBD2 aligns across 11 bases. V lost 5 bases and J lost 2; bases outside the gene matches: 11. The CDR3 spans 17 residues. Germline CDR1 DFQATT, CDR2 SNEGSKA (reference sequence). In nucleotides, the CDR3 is TGCAGTGCTGGTGCCTCGACTAGCGGGACGTCCAAAAACATTCAGTACTTC. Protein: CSAGASTSGTSKNIQYF.